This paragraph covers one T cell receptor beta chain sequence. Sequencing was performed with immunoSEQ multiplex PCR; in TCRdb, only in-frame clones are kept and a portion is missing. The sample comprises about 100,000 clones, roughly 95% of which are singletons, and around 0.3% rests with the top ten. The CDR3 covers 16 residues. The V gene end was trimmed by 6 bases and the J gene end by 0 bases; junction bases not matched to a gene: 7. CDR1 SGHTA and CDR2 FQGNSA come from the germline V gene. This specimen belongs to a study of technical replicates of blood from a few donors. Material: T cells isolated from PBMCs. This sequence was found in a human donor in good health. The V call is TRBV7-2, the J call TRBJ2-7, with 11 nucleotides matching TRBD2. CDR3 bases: TGTGCCAGCAGTGCCGGCGGACTAGCGGGCTCCTACGAGCAGTACTTC. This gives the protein CASSAGGLAGSYEQYF. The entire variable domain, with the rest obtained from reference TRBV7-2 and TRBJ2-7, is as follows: GAGVSQSPSNKVTEKGKDVELRCDPISGHTALYWYRQSLGQGLEFLIYFQGNSAPDKSGLPSDRFSAERTGGSVSTLTIQRTQQEDSAVYLCASSAGGLAGSYEQYFGPGTRLTVT.